This TCR beta chain was sequenced in a study of T cell repertoires in cytomegalovirus infection. For this clonotype: Its matching antigen is unknown.

Using its own MiXCR run on the reads, TCRdb lists one record per CDR3 protein. The sample lists hundreds of thousands of distinct CDR3 sequences; 35% to 45% were seen once. Study-level points and caveats: Cumulative frequency of public TCR beta families picked out carriers of CMV plus the relevant HLA. What dominated the ex vivo response were HLA-C-restricted CMV-specific TCR beta clonotypes.

Between the trimmed V and J ends, which lost 5 bases and 2 bases, there was a span of 8 bases. Germline CDR1 and CDR2: MNHEY and SMNVEV (reference sequence). This CDR3 contains 13 residues. The sample consisted of PBMCs. The chain uses TRBV27 and TRBJ2-3; D ambiguous. This receptor was identified in a human donor in good health (CMV status not recorded). Some clones in this sample may be carry-over from other donors' samples. Here the CDR3 DNA reads TGTGCCAGCAGTCCGAGAGCCACAGATACGCAGTATTTT. Protein product: CASSPRATDTQYF.